Below are 17 T cell receptor beta chains sequenced from a single sample in a study of T cells after yellow fever vaccination. TCRdb independently ran MiXCR on the 5' RACE reads; one entry per CDR3 protein. The repertoire holds about 69,000 distinct CDR3 sequences, about 6% seen once, with roughly 2.2% in the top ten. The material was CD4+ T cells sorted from PBMCs, obtained more than 14 days after the first yellow fever vaccination. These receptors all stem from a man aged 18 to 30 who received the YFV17D yellow fever vaccine.

This clonotype was observed many times. CDR3 amino acids: CASSLFGSTDTQYF. Here the CDR3 DNA reads TGTGCCAGCAGCTTATTTGGAAGCACAGATACGCAGTATTTT. V usage is TRBV7-2 and J usage is TRBJ2-3; no clear D. The CDR3 has 14 residues. Germline V gene lookup returns CDR1 SGHTA and CDR2 FQGNSA. V lost 2 bases to trimming and J lost 0 bases, with 6 bases between them.

In this sample, this clonotype turned up many times. This chain connects TRBV3-1 to TRBJ2-3, with 9 bases matching TRBD2. Germline V CDR1 and CDR2: LGHDT, YNNKEL (reference sequence). V shed 1 base and J 4 bases; nucleotides not matched to a gene: 6. This CDR3 contains 16 residues. The CDR3 reads CASSQVLAGFPDTQYF. DNA of the CDR3: TGTGCCAGCAGCCAAGTTCTAGCGGGGTTCCCAGATACGCAGTATTTT.

This clonotype has ten or more counts. This rearrangement joins TRBV6-6 to TRBJ1-2; no reliable D call. V shed 0 bases and J shed 4 bases, with 0 bases lying between them. CDR1 MNHNY and CDR2 SVGAGI come from the germline V gene (reference sequence). CDR3 length equals 11 residues. The CDR3 nucleotides are TGTGCCAGCAGTTACTCCTATGGCTACACCTTC. Translating gives CASSYSYGYTF.

This clonotype was counted many times. This rearrangement joins TRBV3-1 to TRBJ2-4; D is ambiguous. The CDR3 consists of 17 residues. With 1 base removed from V and 2 bases from J, the gap between germline ends came to 15 bases. The germline V gene encodes CDR1 LGHDT and CDR2 YNNKEL (reference sequence). CDR3 in amino acids: CASSQGWALGPKNIQYF. In DNA form, the CDR3 reads TGTGCCAGCAGCCAAGGGTGGGCTTTGGGTCCCAAAAACATTCAGTACTTC. Drawing the rest from reference TRBV3-1 and TRBJ2-4, the complete variable domain is DTAVSQTPKYLVTQMGNDKSIKCEQNLGHDTMYWYKQDSKKFLKIMFSYNNKELIINETVPNRFSPKSPDKAHLNLHINSLELGDSAVYFCASSQGWALGPKNIQYFGAGTRLSVL.

There are many counts of this clonotype. The chain uses TRBV12-3 or TRBV12-4 and TRBJ1-5; TRBD1 matches at 7 bases. V lost 5 bases to trimming and J lost 7 bases; unmatched junction nucleotides: 8. The CDR3 runs 14 residues. The CDR3: CASSRTGAGQPQHF. DNA for the CDR3: TGTGCCAGCAGTCGTACAGGGGCAGGGCAGCCCCAGCATTTT.

The CDR3: CASSLGGTSGGKADTQYF. CDR3 in DNA: TGTGCCAGCAGCTTGGGTGGGACTAGCGGGGGAAAAGCAGATACGCAGTATTTT. This chain uses TRBV5-4 with TRBJ2-3; 14 bases fit TRBD2. This CDR3 region has 18 residues. J gave up 4 bases and V 0 bases, and 7 bases lay outside the gene matches. The V gene's germline CDR1 is SGHNT and CDR2 YYREEE (reference sequence). Combining the CDR3 with reference TRBV5-4 and TRBJ2-3 gives the whole variable domain ETGVTQSPTHLIKTRGQQVTLRCSSQSGHNTVSWYQQALGQGPQFIFQYYREEENGRGNFPPRFSGLQFPNYSSELNVNALELDDSALYLCASSLGGTSGGKADTQYFGPGTRLTVL.

This clonotype was detected ten times or more. In nucleotides, the CDR3 is TGCAGTGCTATTGGTGGCACAGATACGCAGTATTTT. Protein product: CSAIGGTDTQYF. The rearrangement joins TRBV20-1 to TRBJ2-3; D is unresolved. The CDR3 runs to 12 residues. V was clipped by 4 bases and J by 1 base, with 6 bases between them. CDR1 is DFQATT and CDR2 is SNEGSKA in the germline V gene (reference sequence).

This clonotype was seen ten or more times. V and J are TRBV12-3 or TRBV12-4 and TRBJ1-1; possibly TRBD1 for D (5 bases). Trimming removed 7 bases from V and 2 bases from J, with 11 bases in between. The CDR3 runs to 13 residues. This CDR3 reads CASIPRGNTEAFF. The CDR3 DNA reads TGTGCCAGCATACCGAGGGGAAACACTGAAGCTTTCTTT.

This clonotype was seen ten or more times. This rearrangement joins TRBV12-3 or TRBV12-4 to TRBJ1-6; no clear D gene. V was shortened by 5 bases and J by 7 bases, with 6 bases between the two germline ends. This CDR3 contains 12 residues. The CDR3 region is CASSSQNSPLHF. The CDR3 bases are TGTGCCAGCAGTAGCCAGAATTCACCCCTCCACTTT.

This clonotype was counted between two and nine times. V gene TRBV5-4 combines with J gene TRBJ2-3; no firm D call. The germline V gene has CDR1 SGHNT and CDR2 YYREEE (reference sequence). This CDR3 spans 14 amino acids. V was pared by 2 bases and J by 4 bases, with 11 bases between. The CDR3, as DNA: TGTGCCAGCAGCTTAGGATTTGGCGCAGATACGCAGTATTTT. Encoded protein: CASSLGFGADTQYF. Together with reference TRBV5-4 and TRBJ2-3, the CDR3 gives the full variable domain: ETGVTQSPTHLIKTRGQQVTLRCSSQSGHNTVSWYQQALGQGPQFIFQYYREEENGRGNFPPRFSGLQFPNYSSELNVNALELDDSALYLCASSLGFGADTQYFGPGTRLTVL.

This clonotype came up many times. This sequence joins TRBV20-1 and TRBJ1-2; 7 bases agree with TRBD1. The CDR3 spans 12 residues. The V gene end was trimmed by 6 bases and the J gene end by 4 bases; junction bases not matched to a gene: 5. CDR1 and CDR2 (germline): DFQATT, SNEGSKA (reference sequence). CDR3 region: CSATTGVYGYTF. The DNA for the CDR3 is TGCAGTGCCACCACAGGGGTCTATGGCTACACCTTC.

This clonotype was counted many times. This chain's CDR3 is CASSLYPRGTGCEQYF. Here the CDR3 DNA reads TGTGCCAGCAGCCTATATCCCCGCGGGACAGGCTGCGAGCAGTACTTC. This chain uses TRBV2 with TRBJ2-7, with 8 bases aligning to TRBD1. The CDR3 runs to 16 residues. CDR1 is SNHLY and CDR2 is FYNNEI in the germline V gene. Unmatched junction bases numbered 16, after V lost 6 bases and J lost 6 bases.

This clonotype was seen at least ten times. This chain joins TRBV5-1 and TRBJ2-2; possibly TRBD1 or TRBD2 for D (5 bases each). CDR1 is SGHRS and CDR2 is YFSETQ in the germline V gene. This CDR3 has 15 amino acids. V lost 4 bases to trimming and J lost 0 bases, with 10 bases between them. The CDR3 loop reads CASSPGRPNTGELFF. DNA for the CDR3: TGCGCCAGCAGCCCGGGACGGCCGAACACCGGGGAGCTGTTTTTT.

The table lists this clonotype with many counts. The chain links TRBV20-1 to TRBJ1-1; maybe TRBD1 (6 bases). Trimming pared 6 bases from V and 0 bases from J, leaving 14 bases between. This CDR3 is 14 amino acids long. Germline assignment: CDR1 DFQATT and CDR2 SNEGSKA (reference sequence). The CDR3 nucleotides are TGCAGTGCGCCGGGGGCAGGGATGAACACTGAAGCTTTCTTT. This translates into CSAPGAGMNTEAFF.

This clonotype was picked up many times. The CDR3 bases are TGTGCCAGCAGCTTGTCCCAGAACACTGAAGCTTTCTTT. Its protein product is CASSLSQNTEAFF. The rearrangement links TRBV7-2 to TRBJ1-1; D is uncertain. CDR3 length: 13 amino acids. V lost 3 bases and J 1 base, leaving 6 bases between the germline ends. CDR1 is SGHTA and CDR2 is FQGNSA in the germline V gene.

This clonotype came up many times. The chain is built from TRBV7-2 and TRBJ1-4; possible D gene TRBD1, 5 bases. The V gene's germline CDR1 is SGHTA and CDR2 FQGNSA. V was shortened by 5 bases and J by 5 bases, with 12 bases between the two germline ends. The CDR3 contains 14 residues. As DNA, the CDR3 is TGTGCCAGCAGCCGGGGGAGTGGGAATGAAAAACTGTTTTTT. Its protein is CASSRGSGNEKLFF.

This clonotype was seen ten or more times. This rearrangement joins TRBV25-1 to TRBJ2-3; D gene unclear. The CDR3 spans 11 residues. V lost 9 bases to trimming and J lost 3 bases, with 7 bases between them. Germline V gene lookup returns CDR1 MGHDK and CDR2 SYGVNS. The CDR3 is CASRTTDTQYF. As DNA, the CDR3 is TGTGCCAGTCGAACAACAGATACGCAGTATTTT.